A selection of T cell receptor beta chains follows, all from one sample in a study of T cells in localized non-small cell lung cancer. The table came from immunoSEQ multiplex PCR; TCRdb's copy has only in-frame clones and leaves some out. The table has 45,000 to 70,000 clones, roughly 90% seen once. Sequenced material: peripheral blood, taken before any cancer treatment. Every receptor here comes from a woman aged 40 to 75 with stage I lung adenocarcinoma. The CDR3 runs from the conserved cysteine through the conserved F or W. Fields, in order: V gene, J gene, D gene, CDR3 length, clone size, CDR3 protein, CDR3 DNA. D genes are given only for firm matches. Size values are once, few and many counts, or a class for expanded clones, and some rows have none.

v_gene: TRBV6-1
j_gene: TRBJ2-3
d_gene: -
len: 13
abundance: -
CDR3aa: CASSATGVYTQYF
CDR3nt: TGTGCCAGCAGTGCGACAGGTGTTTATACGCAGTATTTT

v_gene: TRBV4-3
j_gene: TRBJ1-1
d_gene: TRBD1
len: 13
abundance: -
CDR3aa: CASSQDDRGKAFF
CDR3nt: TGCGCCAGCAGCCAAGATGACAGGGGGAAAGCTTTCTTT

v_gene: TRBV19
j_gene: TRBJ2-5
d_gene: -
len: 14
abundance: -
CDR3aa: CASRGRTVHGTQYF
CDR3nt: TGTGCCAGTAGAGGTAGGACCGTACACGGGACCCAGTACTTC

v_gene: TRBV7-2
j_gene: TRBJ1-6
d_gene: -
len: 14
abundance: -
CDR3aa: CASSLEGRNSPLHF
CDR3nt: TGTGCCAGCAGCTTAGAAGGGCGGAATTCACCCCTCCACTTT

v_gene: TRBV9
j_gene: TRBJ2-5
d_gene: TRBD2
len: 14
abundance: -
CDR3aa: CASSVRLAGETQYF
CDR3nt: TGTGCCAGCAGCGTACGACTAGCGGGGGAGACCCAGTACTTC

v_gene: TRBV6-4
j_gene: TRBJ1-1
d_gene: -
len: 14
abundance: -
CDR3aa: CASSPSTIGTEAFF
CDR3nt: TGTGCCAGCAGTCCCTCCACGATAGGAACTGAAGCTTTCTTT

v_gene: TRBV5-1
j_gene: TRBJ1-4
d_gene: -
len: 14
abundance: -
CDR3aa: CASSLEAWDEKLFF
CDR3nt: TGCGCCAGCAGCTTGGAGGCATGGGATGAAAAACTGTTTTTT

v_gene: TRBV5-1
j_gene: TRBJ2-1
d_gene: -
len: 11
abundance: -
CDR3aa: CASSRTGEQFF
CDR3nt: TGCGCCAGCAGCCGAACCGGGGAGCAGTTCTTC

v_gene: TRBV18
j_gene: TRBJ1-5
d_gene: -
len: 14
abundance: -
CDR3aa: CASSPGQGNQPQHF
CDR3nt: TGTGCCAGCTCACCCGGCCAGGGCAATCAGCCCCAGCATTTT

v_gene: TRBV7-2
j_gene: TRBJ1-1
d_gene: -
len: 14
abundance: -
CDR3aa: CASSLAGPNTEAFF
CDR3nt: TGTGCCAGCAGCTTAGCAGGGCCCAACACTGAAGCTTTCTTT

v_gene: TRBV5-8
j_gene: TRBJ1-5
d_gene: -
len: 14
abundance: -
CDR3aa: CASSSGPENQPQHF
CDR3nt: TGTGCCAGCAGCTCCGGGCCTGAAAATCAGCCCCAGCATTTT

v_gene: TRBV6-1
j_gene: TRBJ2-3
d_gene: TRBD2
len: 15
abundance: -
CDR3aa: CASSEMGGSTDTQYF
CDR3nt: TGTGCCAGCAGTGAAATGGGGGGGAGCACAGATACGCAGTATTTT

v_gene: TRBV7-8
j_gene: TRBJ1-1
d_gene: -
len: 15
abundance: -
CDR3aa: CASSLVGGFGTEAFF
CDR3nt: TGTGCCAGCAGCTTAGTGGGGGGGTTCGGCACTGAAGCTTTCTTT

v_gene: TRBV15
j_gene: TRBJ2-2
d_gene: TRBD2
len: 17
abundance: -
CDR3aa: CATSREAGLLITGELFF
CDR3nt: TGTGCCACCAGCAGAGAAGCGGGACTTCTAATCACCGGGGAGCTGTTTTTT

v_gene: TRBV29-1
j_gene: TRBJ2-7
d_gene: -
len: 11
abundance: -
CDR3aa: CSYRHTYEQYF
CDR3nt: TGCAGCTATAGACACACCTACGAGCAGTACTTC

v_gene: TRBV7-9
j_gene: TRBJ2-3
d_gene: -
len: 16
abundance: few
CDR3aa: CASSLKVGGDTDTQYF
CDR3nt: TGTGCCAGCAGCTTAAAGGTCGGCGGGGACACAGATACGCAGTATTTT

v_gene: TRBV5-1
j_gene: TRBJ1-1
d_gene: TRBD1
len: 15
abundance: -
CDR3aa: CASSTAGTGNTEAFF
CDR3nt: TGCGCCAGCAGCACAGCCGGGACAGGGAACACTGAAGCTTTCTTT

v_gene: TRBV4-3
j_gene: TRBJ1-6
d_gene: -
len: 15
abundance: -
CDR3aa: CASSQGGRDNSPLHF
CDR3nt: TGCGCCAGCAGCCAAGGCGGACGGGATAATTCACCCCTCCACTTT

v_gene: TRBV29-1
j_gene: TRBJ2-5
d_gene: -
len: 13
abundance: -
CDR3aa: CSVSLSPGETQYF
CDR3nt: TGCAGCGTTTCCCTTTCTCCGGGGGAGACCCAGTACTTC

v_gene: TRBV29-1
j_gene: TRBJ1-1
d_gene: -
len: 13
abundance: -
CDR3aa: CSAAGHTNTEAFF
CDR3nt: TGCAGCGCCGCGGGACACACGAACACTGAAGCTTTCTTT

v_gene: TRBV6-5
j_gene: TRBJ2-7
d_gene: TRBD2
len: 16
abundance: -
CDR3aa: CASSSRGLADYYEQYF
CDR3nt: TGTGCCAGCAGTTCCCGGGGACTAGCGGACTACTACGAGCAGTACTTC

v_gene: TRBV30
j_gene: TRBJ2-1
d_gene: TRBD1
len: 15
abundance: once
CDR3aa: CAWRQGQGIYNEQFF
CDR3nt: TGTGCCTGGAGACAGGGACAGGGCATCTACAATGAGCAGTTCTTC

v_gene: TRBV25-1
j_gene: TRBJ2-3
d_gene: -
len: 14
abundance: -
CDR3aa: CASSDQGPADTQYF
CDR3nt: TGTGCCAGCAGTGACCAAGGCCCGGCAGATACGCAGTATTTT

v_gene: TRBV7-2
j_gene: TRBJ1-5
d_gene: TRBD1
len: 15
abundance: -
CDR3aa: CASSPDRGRNQPQHF
CDR3nt: TGTGCCAGCAGCCCCGACAGGGGTCGCAATCAGCCCCAGCATTTT

v_gene: TRBV5-6
j_gene: TRBJ1-1
d_gene: TRBD1
len: 15
abundance: once
CDR3aa: CASSFGTGLGTEAFF
CDR3nt: TGTGCCAGCAGCTTTGGGACAGGGCTAGGCACTGAAGCTTTCTTT

v_gene: TRBV5-5
j_gene: TRBJ2-7
d_gene: -
len: 14
abundance: -
CDR3aa: CASSRGDSNYEQYF
CDR3nt: TGTGCCAGCAGCAGGGGGGACAGTAACTACGAGCAGTACTTC

v_gene: TRBV19
j_gene: TRBJ1-5
d_gene: -
len: 15
abundance: -
CDR3aa: CASSMGRGSNQPQHF
CDR3nt: TGTGCCAGTAGTATGGGGCGGGGAAGCAATCAGCCCCAGCATTTT

v_gene: TRBV5-6
j_gene: TRBJ2-3
d_gene: -
len: 12
abundance: -
CDR3aa: CASSWGVDTQYF
CDR3nt: TGTGCCAGCAGCTGGGGCGTGGATACGCAGTATTTT

v_gene: TRBV7-8
j_gene: TRBJ2-7
d_gene: TRBD1
len: 14
abundance: -
CDR3aa: CASISGQGLNEQYF
CDR3nt: TGTGCCAGCATCTCGGGACAGGGTCTGAACGAGCAGTACTTC

v_gene: TRBV5-1
j_gene: TRBJ2-1
d_gene: TRBD2
len: 16
abundance: -
CDR3aa: CASSLVTSGNYNEQFF
CDR3nt: TGCGCCAGCAGCTTGGTTACTAGCGGAAACTACAATGAGCAGTTCTTC

v_gene: TRBV28
j_gene: TRBJ1-2
d_gene: -
len: 14
abundance: -
CDR3aa: CASSFRQGSDGYTF
CDR3nt: TGTGCCAGCAGTTTCCGGCAGGGCTCTGATGGCTACACCTTC

v_gene: TRBV7-8
j_gene: TRBJ2-1
d_gene: TRBD2
len: 16
abundance: -
CDR3aa: CASSLEALAGVNEQFF
CDR3nt: TGTGCCAGCAGCTTAGAAGCTCTAGCGGGGGTTAATGAGCAGTTCTTC

v_gene: TRBV27
j_gene: TRBJ2-1
d_gene: TRBD2
len: 15
abundance: -
CDR3aa: CASSVTSGGNNEQFF
CDR3nt: TGTGCCAGCAGTGTGACTAGCGGGGGTAACAATGAGCAGTTCTTC

v_gene: TRBV7-2
j_gene: TRBJ1-2
d_gene: -
len: 15
abundance: once
CDR3aa: CASSLARRAQGGYTF
CDR3nt: TGTGCCAGCAGCTTAGCCAGGAGGGCGCAGGGTGGCTACACCTTC

v_gene: TRBV6-5
j_gene: TRBJ2-5
d_gene: TRBD2
len: 14
abundance: -
CDR3aa: CASSWTSGEETQYF
CDR3nt: TGTGCCAGCAGCTGGACTAGCGGAGAAGAGACCCAGTACTTC

v_gene: TRBV30
j_gene: TRBJ1-1
d_gene: -
len: 12
abundance: -
CDR3aa: CACHRGGMGAFF
CDR3nt: TGTGCCTGCCACAGAGGGGGTATGGGGGCTTTCTTT

v_gene: TRBV29-1
j_gene: TRBJ1-2
d_gene: TRBD1
len: 11
abundance: -
CDR3aa: CSVDRAYGYTF
CDR3nt: TGCAGCGTCGACAGGGCCTATGGCTACACCTTC

v_gene: TRBV11-3
j_gene: TRBJ1-1
d_gene: TRBD1
len: 14
abundance: -
CDR3aa: CASSLQGADTEAFF
CDR3nt: TGTGCCAGCAGCCTCCAGGGGGCCGACACTGAAGCTTTCTTT

v_gene: TRBV27
j_gene: TRBJ1-4
d_gene: TRBD1
len: 14
abundance: -
CDR3aa: CASSLRDRDEKLFF
CDR3nt: TGTGCCAGCAGTTTACGGGACAGGGACGAAAAACTGTTTTTT

v_gene: TRBV6-1
j_gene: TRBJ2-1
d_gene: -
len: 14
abundance: -
CDR3aa: CASRLLSGRNEQFF
CDR3nt: TGTGCCAGCAGGCTACTATCGGGGCGCAATGAGCAGTTCTTC

v_gene: TRBV19
j_gene: TRBJ1-1
d_gene: -
len: 14
abundance: -
CDR3aa: CASSFTGRSTEAFF
CDR3nt: TGTGCCAGTAGTTTTACAGGGCGCTCAACTGAAGCTTTCTTT

v_gene: TRBV5-4
j_gene: TRBJ1-6
d_gene: -
len: 16
abundance: -
CDR3aa: CASSGTTGSYNSPLHF
CDR3nt: TGTGCCAGCAGCGGAACGACAGGCTCCTATAATTCACCCCTCCACTTT